These 9 T cell receptor beta chains came from one sample sequenced in a study of blood T cell repertoires in COVID-19. Measured with immunoSEQ multiplex PCR; TCRdb has only the in-frame clones, and not every one. Of over 200,000 clones in the sample, 80% to 90% were seen once. The sequencing input was PBMCs or T cells enriched from blood (not recorded which). These receptors all stem from a woman between 50 and 59 years old who had recovered from COVID-19.

CDR3 in DNA: TGTGCCAGCAGTGAAGCGAAAGTTGGCGGCTACACCTTC. Its translation is CASSEAKVGGYTF. V and J are TRBV6-1 and TRBJ1-2, with no clear D. The germline CDR1 and CDR2 sequences are MNHNS and SASEGT. Deletions cut 0 bases from V and 8 bases from J, with 10 bases between. The CDR3 runs to 13 residues.

This chain uses TRBV24-1 with TRBJ2-1, with 7 bases aligning to TRBD1. Germline V lookup: CDR1 KGHDR, CDR2 SFDVKD. The ends lost 3 bases at V and 4 bases at J; junction bases unmatched: 8. This CDR3 spans 16 amino acids. CDR3 region: CATSDGQARGYNEQFF. The CDR3, as DNA: TGTGCCACCAGTGATGGACAGGCGAGAGGATACAATGAGCAGTTCTTC.

The CDR3 DNA reads as TGTGCCAGTAGTATCGACACTACTAATGAAAAACTGTTTTTT. Its protein product is CASSIDTTNEKLFF. This chain links TRBV19 with TRBJ1-4, with no clear D. Trimming pared 3 bases from V and 2 bases from J, leaving 7 bases between. Per germline, CDR1 LNHDA and CDR2 SQIVND (reference sequence). This CDR3 is built from 14 residues. Full variable domain (missing parts from reference TRBV19 and TRBJ1-4): DGGITQSPKYLFRKEGQNVTLSCEQNLNHDAMYWYRQDPGQGLRLIYYSQIVNDFQKGDIAEGYSVSREKKESFPLTVTSAQKNPTAFYLCASSIDTTNEKLFFGSGTQLSVL.

V is TRBV3-1 (or the pseudogene TRBV3-2) and J is TRBJ1-1; D is perhaps TRBD1 (5 bases). The CDR3 has 15 residues. V shed 0 bases and J shed 1 base, with 9 bases lying between them. Germline V CDR1 and CDR2: LGHDT, YNNKEL (reference sequence). CDR3 coding DNA: TGTGCCAGCAGCCAAGATGGGGGGAGGAACACTGAAGCTTTCTTT. Protein: CASSQDGGRNTEAFF.

The chain uses TRBV2 and TRBJ1-2; D is possibly TRBD1 (5 bases). Germline CDR1 is SNHLY and CDR2 is FYNNEI. The V gene lost 5 bases and the J gene lost 8 bases, with 12 bases spanning the gap. This CDR3 spans 12 amino acids. CDR3 amino acids: CASSPTPGGYTF. In DNA, the CDR3 is TGTGCCAGCAGTCCCACTCCAGGGGGCTACACCTTC.

This chain links TRBV5-1 with TRBJ2-3; 14 bases align to TRBD2. Germline-derived CDR1 and CDR2 are SGHRS and YFSETQ. This CDR3 has 17 amino acids. Losses at the gene ends were 3 bases for V and 4 bases for J; bases not matched to a gene: 7. CDR3 coding DNA: TGCGCCAGCAGCTCAGGGACTAGCGGGAGAGGGGCAGATACGCAGTATTTT. Translated, it gives CASSSGTSGRGADTQYF.

The rearrangement uses TRBV28 and TRBJ1-2; no definite D call. CDR3 length: 13 amino acids. V shed 8 bases and J shed 1 base, with 11 bases lying between them. Germline values: CDR1 MDHEN, CDR2 SYDVKM. In DNA, the CDR3 is TGTGCCAGCGGTACCGGGATTAACTATGGCTACACCTTC. It is translated as CASGTGINYGYTF.

The table lists this clone with a count of one. J is TRBJ1-5 and V is TRBV6-5; D remains unclear. Per the germline V gene, CDR1 is MNHEY and CDR2 is SVGAGI. Between the trimmed V and J ends, which lost 4 bases and 5 bases, there was a span of 12 bases. CDR3 size: 14 residues. As DNA, the CDR3 is TGTGCCAGCAGTTTAGAGGTCGACGATCAGCCCCAGCATTTT. This codes for CASSLEVDDQPQHF.

This chain connects TRBV5-1 to TRBJ2-7, with D tentatively TRBD2 (5 bases). Trimming left V 0 bases short and J 0 bases short, with 13 bases between. Germline CDR1 reads SGHRS; CDR2 reads YFSETQ. CDR3 size: 16 residues. Written as DNA, the CDR3 is TGCGCCAGCAGCTTGGTGGCGGACTCCTACTCCTACGAGCAGTACTTC. Its protein product is CASSLVADSYSYEQYF.